The clone carrying this T cell receptor beta chain was seen at least ten times. Its antigen is not identified. The trim removed 3 bases at V and 8 bases at J, leaving 12 bases unmatched. The germline V gene encodes CDR1 DFQATT and CDR2 SNEGSKA (reference sequence). CDR3 size: 14 residues. The sample belongs to a study of CD8 T cells in ankylosing spondylitis. Study outcomes and limitations: Relatively rare in peripheral blood, disease-linked clones were also CD8+. Researchers reportedly found disease-linked clones significantly enriched in matched ankylosing spondylitis synovial fluid. A subset of motif variants has previously been described in the synovial fluid and blood of reactive arthritis. Apparently characteristic of ankylosing spondylitis blood was a TCR beta motif (roughly eight highly homologous variants).

MiXCR, run by TCRdb on the 5' RACE reads, gives a single entry per CDR3 protein. The sample records roughly 440,000 distinct CDR3 sequences, roughly a sixth being singletons. J is TRBJ1-2 and V is TRBV20-1; TRBD1 aligns across 7 bases. This receptor was identified in a male donor with ankylosing spondylitis. Sequencing input: blood, either unsorted or a sorted T cell fraction (not recorded which). The CDR3, as DNA: TGCAGTGCTAGGACCGGACAGGAACGGCGAGGCTACACCTTC. It specifies CSARTGQERRGYTF.